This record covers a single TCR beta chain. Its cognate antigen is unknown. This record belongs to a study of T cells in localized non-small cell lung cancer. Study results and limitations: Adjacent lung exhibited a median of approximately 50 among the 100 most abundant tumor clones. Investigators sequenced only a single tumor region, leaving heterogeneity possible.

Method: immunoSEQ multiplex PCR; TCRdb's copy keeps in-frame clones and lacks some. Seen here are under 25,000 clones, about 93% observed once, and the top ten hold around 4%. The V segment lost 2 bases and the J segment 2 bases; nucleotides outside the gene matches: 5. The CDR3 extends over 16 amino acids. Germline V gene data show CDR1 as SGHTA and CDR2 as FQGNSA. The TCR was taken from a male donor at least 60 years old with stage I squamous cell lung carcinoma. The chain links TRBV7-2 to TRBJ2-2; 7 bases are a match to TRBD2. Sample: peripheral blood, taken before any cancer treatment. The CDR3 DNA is TGTGCCAGCAGCTTATGGGCTAGCGGAAACACCGGGGAGCTGTTTTTT. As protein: CASSLWASGNTGELFF.